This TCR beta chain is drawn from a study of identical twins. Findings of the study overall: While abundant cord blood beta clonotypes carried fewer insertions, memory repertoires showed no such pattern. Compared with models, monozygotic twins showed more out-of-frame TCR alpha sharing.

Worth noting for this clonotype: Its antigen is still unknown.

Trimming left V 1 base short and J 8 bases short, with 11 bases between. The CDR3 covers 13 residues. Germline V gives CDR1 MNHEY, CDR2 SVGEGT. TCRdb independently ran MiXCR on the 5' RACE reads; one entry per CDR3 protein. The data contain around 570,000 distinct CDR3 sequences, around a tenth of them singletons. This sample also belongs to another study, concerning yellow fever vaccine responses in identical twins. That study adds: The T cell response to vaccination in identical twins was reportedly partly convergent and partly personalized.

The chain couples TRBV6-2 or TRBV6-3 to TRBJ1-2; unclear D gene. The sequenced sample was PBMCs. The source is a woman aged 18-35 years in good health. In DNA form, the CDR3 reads TGTGCCAGCAGTTACTTCCATGGGCAAGGCTACACCTTC. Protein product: CASSYFHGQGYTF.